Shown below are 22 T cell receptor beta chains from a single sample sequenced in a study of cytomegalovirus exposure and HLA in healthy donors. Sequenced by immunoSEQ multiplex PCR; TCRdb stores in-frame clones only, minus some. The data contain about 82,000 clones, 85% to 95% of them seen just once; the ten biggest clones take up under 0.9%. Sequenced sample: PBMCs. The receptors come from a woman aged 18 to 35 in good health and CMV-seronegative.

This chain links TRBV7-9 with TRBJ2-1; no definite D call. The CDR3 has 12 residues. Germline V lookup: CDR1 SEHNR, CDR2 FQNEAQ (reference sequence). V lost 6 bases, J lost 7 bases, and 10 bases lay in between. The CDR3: CASRPVRNEQFF. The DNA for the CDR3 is TGTGCCAGCAGACCCGTTAGAAATGAGCAGTTCTTC. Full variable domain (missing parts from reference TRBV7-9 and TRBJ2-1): DTGVSQNPRHKITKRGQNVTFRCDPISEHNRLYWYRQTLGQGPEFLTYFQNEAQLEKSRLLSDRFSAERPKGSFSTLEIQRTEQGDSAMYLCASRPVRNEQFFGPGTRLTVL.

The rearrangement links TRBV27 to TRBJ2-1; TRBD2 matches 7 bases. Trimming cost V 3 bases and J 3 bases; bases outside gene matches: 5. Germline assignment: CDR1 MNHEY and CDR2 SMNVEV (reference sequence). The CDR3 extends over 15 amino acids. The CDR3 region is CASSLASGVYNEQFF. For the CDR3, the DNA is TGTGCCAGCAGTTTGGCTAGCGGAGTCTACAATGAGCAGTTCTTC.

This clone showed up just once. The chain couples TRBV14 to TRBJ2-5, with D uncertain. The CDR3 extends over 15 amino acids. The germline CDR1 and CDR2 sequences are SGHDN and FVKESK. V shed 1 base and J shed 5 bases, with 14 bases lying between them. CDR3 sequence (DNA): TGTGCCAGCAGCCAAGGAATCAGTGAATGGGAGACCCAGTACTTC. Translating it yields CASSQGISEWETQYF. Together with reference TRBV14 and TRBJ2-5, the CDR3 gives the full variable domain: EAGVTQFPSHSVIEKGQTVTLRCDPISGHDNLYWYRRVMGKEIKFLLHFVKESKQDESGMPNNRFLAERTGGTYSTLKVQPAELEDSGVYFCASSQGISEWETQYFGPGTRLLVL.

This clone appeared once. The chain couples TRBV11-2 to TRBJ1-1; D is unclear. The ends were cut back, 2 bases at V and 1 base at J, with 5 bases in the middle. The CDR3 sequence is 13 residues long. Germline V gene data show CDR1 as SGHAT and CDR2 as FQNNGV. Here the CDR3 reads CASSLNGNTEAFF. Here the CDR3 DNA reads TGTGCCAGCAGCTTAAACGGGAACACTGAAGCTTTCTTT.

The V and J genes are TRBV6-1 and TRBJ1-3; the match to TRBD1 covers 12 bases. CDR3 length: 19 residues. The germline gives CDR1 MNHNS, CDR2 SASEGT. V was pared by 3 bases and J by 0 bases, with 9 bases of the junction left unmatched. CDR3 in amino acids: CASSEGQGALVLSGNTIYF. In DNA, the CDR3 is TGTGCCAGCAGTGAGGGACAGGGGGCTCTAGTCCTCTCTGGAAACACCATATATTTT.

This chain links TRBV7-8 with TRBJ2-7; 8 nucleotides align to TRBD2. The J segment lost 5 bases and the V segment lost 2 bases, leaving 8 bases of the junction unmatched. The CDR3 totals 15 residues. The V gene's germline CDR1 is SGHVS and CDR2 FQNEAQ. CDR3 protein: CASSLWGLGKNEQYF. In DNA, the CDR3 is TGTGCCAGCAGCTTATGGGGACTAGGAAAGAACGAGCAGTACTTC.

The CDR3 coding sequence is TGTGCCAGCAGTGACATCTCCGGTCAGCCCCAGCATTTT. Amino acids: CASSDISGQPQHF. The chain employs TRBV2 and TRBJ1-5; D is unresolved. The CDR3 runs 13 residues. From germline, CDR1 is SNHLY and CDR2 FYNNEI. The ends were cut back, 3 bases at V and 6 bases at J, with 9 bases in the middle. Using reference TRBV2 and TRBJ1-5 for the parts outside the CDR3, the full variable domain is EPEVTQTPSHQVTQMGQEVILRCVPISNHLYFYWYRQILGQKVEFLVSFYNNEISEKSEIFDDQFSVERPDGSNFTLKIRSTKLEDSAMYFCASSDISGQPQHFGDGTRLSIL.

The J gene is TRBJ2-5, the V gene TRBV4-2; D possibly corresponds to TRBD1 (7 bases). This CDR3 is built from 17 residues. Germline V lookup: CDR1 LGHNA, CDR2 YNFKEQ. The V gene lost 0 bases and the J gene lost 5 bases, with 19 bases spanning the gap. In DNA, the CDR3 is TGTGCCAGCAGCCAAGACGAGGCCAGGGGGGCTAGGGAGACCCAGTACTTC. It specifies CASSQDEARGARETQYF.

The CDR3 DNA reads TGTGCCAGCAGCTTAGTCGGGTCCGGACAGGGGCTTGGAAACACCATATATTTT. Translating gives CASSLVGSGQGLGNTIYF. The chain links TRBV7-2 to TRBJ1-3, with 9 positions matching TRBD1. Looked up from germline, CDR1 is SGHTA and CDR2 is FQGNSA. The V and J ends lost 1 base and 3 bases, in that order; junction bases with no gene match: 10. This CDR3 comprises 18 residues.

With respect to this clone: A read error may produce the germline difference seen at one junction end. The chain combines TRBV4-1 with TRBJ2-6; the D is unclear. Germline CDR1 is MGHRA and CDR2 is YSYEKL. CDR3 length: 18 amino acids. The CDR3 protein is CASSQIDMGLSGANVLTF. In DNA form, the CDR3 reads TGCGCCAGCAGCCAGATAGACATGGGTCTTTCTGGTGCCAACGTCCTGACTTTC.

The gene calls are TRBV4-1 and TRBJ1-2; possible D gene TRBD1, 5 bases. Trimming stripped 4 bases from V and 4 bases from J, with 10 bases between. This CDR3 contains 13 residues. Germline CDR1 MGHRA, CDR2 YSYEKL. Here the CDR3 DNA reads TGCGCCAGCAGCCGGCAGGGAGGCTATGGCTACACCTTC. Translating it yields CASSRQGGYGYTF.

Here the CDR3 DNA reads TGTGCCAGCAGCTTAGGACTAGCGGGAGGGCCGGGGACCGGGGAGCTGTTTTTT. Translating gives CASSLGLAGGPGTGELFF. V gene TRBV11-2 combines with J gene TRBJ2-2; 14 nucleotides agree with TRBD2. The CDR3 loop spans 18 amino acids. Germline-derived CDR1 and CDR2 are SGHAT and FQNNGV. Unmatched junction bases numbered 6, after V lost 1 base and J lost 5 bases. The whole variable domain, filled in from reference TRBV11-2 and TRBJ2-2, reads EAGVAQSPRYKIIEKRQSVAFWCNPISGHATLYWYQQILGQGPKLLIQFQNNGVVDDSQLPKDRFSAERLKGVDSTLKIQPAKLEDSAVYLCASSLGLAGGPGTGELFFGEGSRLTVL.

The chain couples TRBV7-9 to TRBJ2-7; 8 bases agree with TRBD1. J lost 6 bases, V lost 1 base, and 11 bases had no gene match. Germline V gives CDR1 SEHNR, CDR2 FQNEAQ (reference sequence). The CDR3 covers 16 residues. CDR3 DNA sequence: TGTGCCAGCAGCTTAGGGTTTATGGGCAGGGGGCGCGAGCAGTACTTC. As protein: CASSLGFMGRGREQYF.

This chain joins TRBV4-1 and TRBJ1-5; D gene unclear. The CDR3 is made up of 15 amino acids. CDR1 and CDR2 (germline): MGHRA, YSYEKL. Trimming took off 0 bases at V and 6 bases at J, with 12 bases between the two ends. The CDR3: CASSQEGRYLQPQHF. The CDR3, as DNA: TGCGCCAGCAGCCAAGAAGGCAGGTACCTTCAGCCCCAGCATTTT.

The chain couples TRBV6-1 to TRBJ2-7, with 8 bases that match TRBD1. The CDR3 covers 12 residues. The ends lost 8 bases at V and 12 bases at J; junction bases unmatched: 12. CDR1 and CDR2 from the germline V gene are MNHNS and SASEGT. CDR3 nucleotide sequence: TGTGCCAGCGAGAGAGGCGGACAGGGCTCGTACTTC. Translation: CASERGGQGSYF.

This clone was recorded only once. CDR3 amino acids: CASSRGATYNEQFF. In nucleotides, the CDR3 is TGTGCCAGCAGTCGGGGGGCCACCTACAATGAGCAGTTCTTC. The V gene is TRBV2, the J gene TRBJ2-1; weak D call: TRBD2 (7 bases). V lost 5 bases to trimming and J lost 2 bases, with 10 bases between them. The CDR3 totals 14 residues. Germline assignment: CDR1 SNHLY and CDR2 FYNNEI.

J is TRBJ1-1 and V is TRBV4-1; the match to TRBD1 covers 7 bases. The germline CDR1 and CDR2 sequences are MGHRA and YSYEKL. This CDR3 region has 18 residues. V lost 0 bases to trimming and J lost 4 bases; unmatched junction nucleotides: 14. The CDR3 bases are TGCGCCAGCAGCCAAGAAATGGGTGGAGGGGGCGCGGGCACTGAAGCTTTCTTT. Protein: CASSQEMGGGGAGTEAFF.

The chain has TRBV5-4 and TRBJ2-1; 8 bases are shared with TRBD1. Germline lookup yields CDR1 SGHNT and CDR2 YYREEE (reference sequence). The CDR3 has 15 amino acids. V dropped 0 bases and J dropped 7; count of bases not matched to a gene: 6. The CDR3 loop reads CASSLGVDRVNEQFF. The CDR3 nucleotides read TGTGCCAGCAGCTTGGGTGTGGACAGGGTAAATGAGCAGTTCTTC.

The CDR3 is CASSPRQGDIQYF. In DNA, the CDR3 is TGCGCCAGCAGCCCCCGACAGGGGGACATTCAGTACTTC. The chain joins TRBV4-3 to TRBJ2-4; 9 nucleotides match TRBD1. CDR1 is LGHNA and CDR2 is YSLEER in the germline V gene. CDR3 length: 13 amino acids. After removal of 4 bases from V and 8 bases from J, the junction contained 3 bases not matched to a gene.

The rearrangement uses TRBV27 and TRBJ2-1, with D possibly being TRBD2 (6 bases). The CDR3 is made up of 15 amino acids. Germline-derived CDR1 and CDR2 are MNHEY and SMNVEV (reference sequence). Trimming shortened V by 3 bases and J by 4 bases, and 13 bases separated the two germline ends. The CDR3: CASSFDSSGYNEQFF. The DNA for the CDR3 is TGTGCCAGCAGTTTTGACTCCAGCGGGTACAATGAGCAGTTCTTC.

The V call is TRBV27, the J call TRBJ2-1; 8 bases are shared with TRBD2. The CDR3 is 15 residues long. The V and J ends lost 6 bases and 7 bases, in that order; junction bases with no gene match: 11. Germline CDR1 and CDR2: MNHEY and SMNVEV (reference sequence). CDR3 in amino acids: CASRLLAEAGNEQFF. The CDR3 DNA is TGTGCCAGCAGGCTACTAGCGGAGGCTGGGAATGAGCAGTTCTTC.

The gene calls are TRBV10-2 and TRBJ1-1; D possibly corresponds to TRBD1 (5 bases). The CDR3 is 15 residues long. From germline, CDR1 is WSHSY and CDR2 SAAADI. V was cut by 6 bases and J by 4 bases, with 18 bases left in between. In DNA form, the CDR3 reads TGCGCCAGCAGCGAGAGGGGCAGGCTCGGCACTGAAGCTTTCTTT. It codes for CASSERGRLGTEAFF.